The 4 T cell receptor beta chains below come from one sample, sequenced in a study of metastatic and nonmetastatic thyroid tumors (dated by TCRdb to 2018 to 2021). The receptor library was made with PCR. The sequencer listed for this sample is Illumina HiSeq 4000. TCRdb trimmed public reads at Q25 via fastp, called clones via MiXCR and kept in-frame beta chains. This sample holds around 30,000 clones; over 10% were observed only once. Roughly 5.3% of the sample belongs to the ten largest clones. No patient had received any treatment before thyroid surgery. Sequenced sample: blood. The receptor source for this set is a female donor with papillary thyroid cancer or a benign thyroid nodule (not recorded which). Some clones in this sample may be carry-over from other donors' samples.

In its sample, this clone was seen many times. The rearrangement joins TRBV6-1 to TRBJ1-4; D is ambiguous. V lost 6 bases and J 7 bases, leaving 3 bases between the germline ends. Looked up from germline, CDR1 is MNHNS and CDR2 is SASEGT. The CDR3 length is 10 residues. The CDR3 loop reads CASRVEKLFF. The DNA of the CDR3 is TGTGCCAGCAGGGTTGAAAAACTGTTTTTT.

This clone occurred many times. The chain uses TRBV5-6 and TRBJ2-1; D is tentatively TRBD1 or TRBD2 (5 bases each). With 0 bases removed from V and 6 bases from J, the gap between germline ends came to 13 bases. CDR3 length: 15 residues. CDR1 is SGHDT and CDR2 is YYEEEE in the germline V gene. The CDR3 DNA reads TGTGCCAGCAGCTTGGAGCTCGTGAGGGGCAATGAGCAGTTCTTC. Its translation is CASSLELVRGNEQFF. The whole variable domain, remainder taken from reference TRBV5-6 and TRBJ2-1, is DAGVTQSPTHLIKTRGQQVTLRCSPKSGHDTVSWYQQALGQGPQFIFQYYEEEERQRGNFPDRFSGHQFPNYSSELNVNALLLGDSALYLCASSLELVRGNEQFFGPGTRLTVL.

Many counts were recorded for this clone. CDR3 nucleotides: TGTGCCAGCAGCCCCGGAATGGTCTACGGCTACACCTTC. Its protein product is CASSPGMVYGYTF. The chain carries TRBV7-9 and TRBJ1-2; D is uncertain. There are 13 residues in the CDR3. Per germline, CDR1 SEHNR and CDR2 FQNEAQ (reference sequence). The V and J ends lost 5 bases and 8 bases respectively, with 15 bases between them.

This clone is medium-sized (0.01 to 0.1%). The V and J genes are TRBV20-1 and TRBJ1-1; 8 nucleotides align to TRBD1. There are 14 residues in the CDR3. Germline loops: CDR1 DFQATT, CDR2 SNEGSKA (reference sequence). The V segment lost 1 base and the J segment 1 base; nucleotides outside the gene matches: 2. The CDR3 sequence: CSARGGQANTEAFF. The CDR3 DNA reads TGCAGTGCTAGAGGGGGACAGGCGAACACTGAAGCTTTCTTT.